The next 29 T cell receptor beta chains were all read from a single sample in a study of molecular identifiers for immune sequencing clone quantification. TCRdb re-analysed the PCR reads in MiXCR, keeping a single row per CDR3 protein. The sample yields around 470,000 distinct CDR3 sequences, around 23% seen once. The specimen sequenced was naive CD8+ T cells from blood, with Jurkat cell RNA spiked in. Sample subset: FACS-sorted CD8+CD4-CCR7+CD45RA+ naive T cells. Every receptor here comes from a human donor in good health. Some libraries in this study had Jurkat cell RNA spiked in.

Worth noting for this clonotype: Possible read error: a much larger clone is one base away. The gene calls are TRBV30 and TRBJ2-2, with D perhaps TRBD1 (5 bases). Looked up from germline, CDR1 is GTSNPN and CDR2 is SVGIG (reference sequence). This CDR3 region has 19 residues. The V and J ends lost 0 bases and 0 bases respectively, with 20 bases between them. CDR3 nucleotide sequence: TGTGCCTGGAGTGTACAAAGCCAGGGTGCAAATCCGAACACCGGGGAGCTGTTTTTT. This encodes CAWSVQSQGANPNTGELFF.

Turning to this clonotype: This may come from a read error, since a much larger clone is one base off. V usage is TRBV7-3 and J usage is TRBJ2-7; D assignment may be TRBD1 or TRBD2 (5 bases each). The germline V gene has CDR1 SGHTA and CDR2 FQGTGA. Trimming took off 5 bases at V and 7 bases at J, with 15 bases between the two ends. The CDR3 has 13 residues. CDR3 sequence: CASSVGPNQEQYF. Here the CDR3 DNA reads TGTGCCAGCAGCGTGGGACCTAACCAGGAGCAGTACTTC.

This clonotype was counted between two and nine times. This chain joins TRBV4-3 and TRBJ2-2; a possible D gene is TRBD1 (6 bases). Germline CDR1 LGHNA, CDR2 YSLEER. V shed 0 bases and J shed 0 bases, with 14 bases lying between them. CDR3 size: 18 residues. CDR3 nucleotide sequence: TGCGCCAGCAGCCAAGATCTCGGGACACCTCCGAACACCGGGGAGCTGTTTTTT. Its translation is CASSQDLGTPPNTGELFF.

This clonotype has only one observation. A much larger clone sits a single nucleotide away, making a read error possible. This rearrangement joins TRBV6-2 or TRBV6-3 to TRBJ2-3; D is perhaps TRBD1 or TRBD2 (5 bases each). The V gene's germline CDR1 is MNHEY and CDR2 SVGEGT. The CDR3 spans 15 residues. This CDR3 reads CASSQWGPSTDTRYF. DNA for the CDR3: TGTGCCAGCAGTCAATGGGGACCGAGCACAGATACGCGGTATTTT.

The V gene is TRBV30, the J gene TRBJ1-1; D gene ambiguous. V was cut by 1 base and J by 2 bases, with 8 bases left in between. This CDR3 spans 13 amino acids. Germline lookup yields CDR1 GTSNPN and CDR2 SVGIG (reference sequence). The CDR3 sequence: CAWSGVGNTEAFF. The CDR3 bases are TGTGCCTGGAGTGGAGTTGGAAACACTGAAGCTTTCTTT.

This clonotype showed up many times. The chain is built from TRBV28 and TRBJ2-2; unclear D gene. CDR3 length equals 14 residues. Germline-derived CDR1 and CDR2 are MDHEN and SYDVKM. Trimming cost V 6 bases and J 10 bases, with 18 bases left between them. CDR3 DNA: TGTGCCAGCAGACCCGCCTACTCTCCCCCGGAGCTGTTTTTT. It is translated as CASRPAYSPPELFF.

This clonotype was seen a few times. The J gene is TRBJ1-1, the V gene TRBV27, with 7 bases fitting TRBD1. The length of the CDR3 is 14 residues. Germline-derived CDR1 and CDR2 are MNHEY and SMNVEV (reference sequence). J was trimmed by 1 base and V by 7 bases; bases with no gene match: 6. This chain's CDR3 is CASTPTGTNTEAFF. The DNA for the CDR3 is TGTGCCAGCACCCCGACAGGGACGAACACTGAAGCTTTCTTT.

This clonotype has a handful of counts. The V call is TRBV12-3 or TRBV12-4, the J call TRBJ2-7; no definite D call. Deletions cut 6 bases from V and 4 bases from J, with 19 bases between. The CDR3 has 15 amino acids. In DNA form, the CDR3 reads TGTGCCAGCAGCCCCTCCGGGTGGGTGTTTTACGAGCAGTACTTC. This codes for CASSPSGWVFYEQYF.

A few counts support this clonotype. This chain uses TRBV10-3 with TRBJ2-7, with D unclear. This CDR3 region has 15 residues. Germline V gene sequence: CDR1 ENHRY, CDR2 SYGVKD. Trimming stripped 3 bases from V and 3 bases from J, with 15 bases between. CDR3 coding DNA: TGTGCCATCAGTGAAGTTAGGCTGGACGACTACGAGCAGTACTTC. Its protein product is CAISEVRLDDYEQYF.

This clonotype was seen more than once but under ten times. The genes are TRBV4-3 and TRBJ1-1; D is unresolved. The V end lost 0 bases, the J end lost 4 bases, and 15 bases lay between the germline ends. Germline V CDR1 and CDR2: LGHNA, YSLEER. The CDR3 runs 16 residues. The CDR3 nucleotides read TGCGCCAGCAGCCAAGATCGGGGAGGGTGGGGCACTGAAGCTTTCTTT. Its translation: CASSQDRGGWGTEAFF.

This clonotype has just a few counts. This sequence joins TRBV4-1 and TRBJ1-2; D gene unclear. Germline V lookup: CDR1 MGHRA, CDR2 YSYEKL. Deletions cut 1 base from V and 4 bases from J, with 13 bases between. The CDR3 extends over 15 amino acids. The CDR3 spells CASSQGSPSSYGYTF. As DNA, the CDR3 is TGCGCCAGCAGCCAAGGGTCTCCGTCGAGCTATGGCTACACCTTC.

This clonotype has at least ten counts. The V call is TRBV6-1, the J call TRBJ2-5; unclear D gene. Trimming took off 5 bases at V and 1 base at J, with 11 bases between the two ends. Germline lookup yields CDR1 MNHNS and CDR2 SASEGT. The CDR3 loop spans 14 amino acids. CDR3 sequence reads: CASSLISPQETQYF. As DNA, the CDR3 is TGTGCCAGCAGTCTTATATCCCCCCAAGAGACCCAGTACTTC.

J is TRBJ2-1 and V is TRBV11-2, with 9 bases matching TRBD2. V shed 0 bases and J 16 bases; nucleotides not matched to a gene: 16. CDR3 length equals 16 residues. The germline gives CDR1 SGHAT, CDR2 FQNNGV. CDR3 in amino acids: CASSLDPSGVYHAPFF. The CDR3 region has the DNA TGTGCCAGCAGCTTAGATCCTAGCGGGGTTTACCATGCGCCATTCTTC.

This clonotype was counted at least ten times. V is TRBV7-2 and J is TRBJ2-3; D is undetermined. The CDR3 is 15 amino acids. The V end was cut by 1 base, the J end by 2 bases, with 10 bases between. Germline loops: CDR1 SGHTA, CDR2 FQGNSA. The CDR3: CASSLGVGSTDTQYF. The CDR3 DNA is TGTGCCAGCAGCTTAGGAGTCGGGTCCACAGATACGCAGTATTTT.

This clonotype was seen only once. Being one base from a much bigger clone, this may be a read error. As DNA, the CDR3 is TGCAGCGCCCTGGACAGGTTGAACACTGAAGCTCTCTTT. It specifies CSALDRLNTEALF. This chain uses TRBV29-1 with TRBJ1-1; 7 bases agree with TRBD1. Germline V lookup: CDR1 SQVTM, CDR2 ANQGSEA. The CDR3 extends over 13 amino acids.

This clonotype was seen a few times. The chain joins TRBV29-1 to TRBJ2-2, with D hard to call. CDR3 length: 12 amino acids. Trimming took 7 bases from V and 4 from J, leaving 10 bases between them. Germline CDR1 SQVTM, CDR2 ANQGSEA. Here the CDR3 DNA reads TGCAGCGCCCGGGCCGGCACCGGGGAGCTGTTTTTT. It encodes CSARAGTGELFF.

Many counts were recorded for this clonotype. The V and J genes are TRBV29-1 and TRBJ1-4; no firm D call. From germline, CDR1 is SQVTM and CDR2 ANQGSEA. Deletions cut 0 bases from V and 1 base from J, with 12 bases between. The CDR3 is made up of 16 amino acids. CDR3 nucleotide sequence: TGCAGCGTTGAAGACAGCTTAGGAGGAACTAATGAAAAACTGTTTTTT. This translates into CSVEDSLGGTNEKLFF.

This clonotype was counted ten times or more. The rearrangement joins TRBV28 to TRBJ2-5; the match to TRBD1 covers 7 bases. V trimming: 7 bases; J trimming: 6 bases; junction bases outside the gene matches: 11. The CDR3 length is 14 residues. Germline values: CDR1 MDHEN, CDR2 SYDVKM. The CDR3 nucleotides are TGTGCCAGCAACTCACCACGACAGGGAAAGACCCAGTACTTC. Amino acids: CASNSPRQGKTQYF.

This chain connects TRBV7-9 to TRBJ2-1; 11 bases fit TRBD2. The CDR3 has 15 residues. Germline assignment: CDR1 SEHNR and CDR2 FQNEAQ (reference sequence). Losses at the gene ends were 5 bases for V and 8 bases for J; bases not matched to a gene: 8. This chain's CDR3 is CASSLTSGRIDEQFF. The CDR3, as DNA: TGTGCCAGCAGCCTTACTAGCGGGAGAATCGATGAGCAGTTCTTC.

This clonotype was counted many times. The chain employs TRBV19 and TRBJ2-7; D uncertain. V dropped 3 bases and J dropped 2 bases, with 20 bases sitting between them. The germline V gene encodes CDR1 LNHDA and CDR2 SQIVND (reference sequence). This CDR3 is 17 amino acids long. The CDR3 protein is CASSMSSAVHPPYEQYF. CDR3 in DNA: TGTGCCAGTAGTATGTCGTCGGCAGTCCACCCTCCCTACGAGCAGTACTTC.

The chain recombines TRBV6-5 with TRBJ1-4; D remains unclear. The germline V gene encodes CDR1 MNHEY and CDR2 SVGAGI. The length of the CDR3 is 14 residues. The V end was cut by 0 bases, the J end by 8 bases, with 10 bases between. CDR3 coding DNA: TGTGCCAGCAGTTACTCGGTCGGGGTGGAAAAACTGTTTTTT. Protein product: CASSYSVGVEKLFF.

With regard to this clonotype: One end of the junction does not line up with germline, which may come from a read error. The chain uses TRBV13 and TRBJ2-2; D is perhaps TRBD2 (5 bases). This CDR3 contains 14 residues. CDR1 is PRHDT and CDR2 is FYEKMQ in the germline V gene (reference sequence). CDR3 sequence (DNA): TGTGCCAGCAGCTTTCCGGGGAACACCGGGGAGCCGTTTTTT. This encodes CASSFPGNTGEPFF.

In its sample, this clonotype was seen many times. The J gene is TRBJ2-3, the V gene TRBV5-4, with D hard to call. V dropped 2 bases and J dropped 4 bases, with 5 bases sitting between them. The CDR3 is made up of 12 amino acids. Germline assignment: CDR1 SGHNT and CDR2 YYREEE (reference sequence). CDR3 in amino acids: CASSFVSDTQYF. CDR3 nucleotide sequence: TGTGCCAGCAGCTTTGTGTCAGATACGCAGTATTTT.

This clonotype has a handful of counts. The rearrangement uses TRBV10-2 and TRBJ2-3; D gene uncertain. The CDR3 extends over 13 amino acids. The V gene lost 5 bases and the J gene lost 4 bases, with 10 bases spanning the gap. CDR1 and CDR2 (germline): WSHSY, SAAADI. The CDR3 DNA follows: TGCGCCAGCAGTACATCTGGGGCAGATACGCAGTATTTT. It specifies CASSTSGADTQYF.

The rearrangement uses TRBV2 and TRBJ2-7, with 8 nucleotides matching TRBD2. V shed 6 bases, J shed 6 bases, and the junction held 13 bases outside the gene matches. The CDR3 is 15 residues long. Germline lookup yields CDR1 SNHLY and CDR2 FYNNEI. CDR3 in amino acids: CASSPPGGGQGEQYF. The CDR3, as DNA: TGTGCCAGCAGCCCACCGGGGGGGGGGCAAGGCGAGCAGTACTTC.

CDR3 in amino acids: CSARDSRAGELFF. The CDR3 DNA reads TGCAGTGCTCGGGACAGCCGCGCCGGGGAGCTGTTTTTT. The chain has TRBV20-1 and TRBJ2-2; 7 bases align to TRBD1. Germline CDR1 is DFQATT and CDR2 is SNEGSKA (reference sequence). This CDR3 contains 13 residues. J gave up 6 bases and V 5 bases, and 6 bases lay outside the gene matches.

On this clonotype: A read error may be the cause here, since a much bigger clone is one base away. The gene calls are TRBV5-3 and TRBJ2-7, with D perhaps TRBD1 (5 bases). TRBV5-3 has ORF status, its function being uncertain. This CDR3 is 15 amino acids long. The CDR3 DNA reads TGTGCCAGCAGCTCATCCGGGCCAGGGTCCTACGAGCAGTACTTC. The encoded protein is CASSSSGPGSYEQYF.

For this clonotype: The CDR3 does not close with the conserved phenylalanine or tryptophan, likely indicating a read error. The chain has TRBV2 and TRBJ2-3; 11 bases align to TRBD1. Germline CDR1 reads SNHLY; CDR2 reads FYNNEI. This CDR3 comprises 15 residues. The J segment lost 5 bases and the V segment lost 6 bases, leaving 7 bases of the junction unmatched. CDR3 loop: CASRSWDRGGDTQYL. In DNA form, the CDR3 reads TGTGCCAGCAGGTCGTGGGACAGGGGGGGAGATACGCAGTATTTA.

Ten or more counts support this clonotype. V usage is TRBV7-3 and J usage is TRBJ2-1, with a tentative D call TRBD1 (6 bases). Germline V gene lookup returns CDR1 SGHTA and CDR2 FQGTGA. This CDR3 has 13 residues. V was clipped by 5 bases and J by 8 bases, with 13 bases between them. DNA for the CDR3: TGTGCCAGCAGCCCGACAGGCCCGGATGAGCAGTTCTTC. Protein product: CASSPTGPDEQFF. Complete variable domain (other parts from reference TRBV7-3 and TRBJ2-1): GAGVSQTPSNKVTEKGKYVELRCDPISGHTALYWYRQSLGQGPEFLIYFQGTGAADDSGLPNDRFFAVRPEGSVSTLKIQRTERGDSAVYLCASSPTGPDEQFFGPGTRLTVL.